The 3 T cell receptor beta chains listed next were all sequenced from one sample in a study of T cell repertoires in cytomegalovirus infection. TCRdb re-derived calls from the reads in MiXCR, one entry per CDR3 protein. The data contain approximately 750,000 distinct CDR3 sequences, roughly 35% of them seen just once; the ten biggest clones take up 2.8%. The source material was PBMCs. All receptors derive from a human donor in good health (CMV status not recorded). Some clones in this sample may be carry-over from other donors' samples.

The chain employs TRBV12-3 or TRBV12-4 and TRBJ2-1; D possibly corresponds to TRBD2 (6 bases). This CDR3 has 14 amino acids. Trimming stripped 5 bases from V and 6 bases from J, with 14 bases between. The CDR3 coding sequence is TGTGCCAGCAGTCATAACCTCGGGGGCAATGAGCAGTTCTTC. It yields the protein CASSHNLGGNEQFF.

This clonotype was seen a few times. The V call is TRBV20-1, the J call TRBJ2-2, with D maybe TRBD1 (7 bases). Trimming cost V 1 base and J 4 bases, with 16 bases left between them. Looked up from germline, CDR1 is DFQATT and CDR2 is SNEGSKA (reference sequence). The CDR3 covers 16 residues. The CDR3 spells CSARVAGQRLTGELFF. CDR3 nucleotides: TGCAGTGCTAGAGTGGCGGGACAGCGTCTCACCGGGGAGCTGTTTTTT.

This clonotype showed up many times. The CDR3 is CASSSPPVAGGIWEQFF. The CDR3 DNA sequence: TGTGCCAGCAGTTCCCCTCCGGTAGCGGGAGGCATTTGGGAGCAGTTCTTC. The chain recombines TRBV27 with TRBJ2-1; 10 nucleotides agree with TRBD2. V was clipped by 4 bases and J by 10 bases; unmatched bases: 16. The CDR3 covers 17 residues. Germline CDR1 is MNHEY and CDR2 is SMNVEV (reference sequence).